These 16 T cell receptor beta chains were sequenced from one sample in a study of early T cells in non-severe SARS-CoV-2 infection. Via MiXCR, TCRdb re-called the 5' RACE reads, giving one row per CDR3 protein. Here the sample spans tens of thousands of distinct CDR3 sequences, around 15% being singletons. The material sequenced was whole blood. These receptors were taken from an adult who was a healthcare worker with PCR-confirmed SARS-CoV-2 infection or an uninfected control (not recorded which).

This chain links TRBV12-3 or TRBV12-4 with TRBJ2-7; possible D gene TRBD2, 6 bases. CDR3 size: 15 residues. V dropped 4 bases and J dropped 4 bases, with 17 bases sitting between them. The CDR3 DNA reads as TGTGCCAGCAGTTATGGAATAGGGACTCATTACGAGCAGTACTTC. Translation: CASSYGIGTHYEQYF.

This clonotype occurred a few times. The chain has TRBV11-2 and TRBJ1-1, with 9 nucleotides matching TRBD1. V gave up 1 base and J gave up 5 bases; unmatched junction bases: 2. Germline V gene lookup returns CDR1 SGHAT and CDR2 FQNNGV. The CDR3 totals 14 residues. In nucleotides, the CDR3 is TGTGCCAGCAGCTTAGGGGGACAGGGAACTGAAGCTTTCTTT. Its protein is CASSLGGQGTEAFF.

The rearrangement links TRBV11-2 to TRBJ2-7; a weak D match, TRBD1 (5 bases). V lost 3 bases, J lost 4 bases, and 7 bases lay in between. The V gene's germline CDR1 is SGHAT and CDR2 FQNNGV. This CDR3 contains 12 residues. CDR3 nucleotide sequence: TGTGCCAGCAGCTTTAGACAGTACGAGCAGTACTTC. This encodes CASSFRQYEQYF.

CDR3 bases: TGTGCCAGCAGTTTAGGATGGGGGAACACCATATATTTT. It encodes CASSLGWGNTIYF. V gene TRBV27 combines with J gene TRBJ1-3, with D perhaps TRBD1 (5 bases). CDR1 is MNHEY and CDR2 is SMNVEV in the germline V gene (reference sequence). The V and J ends lost 2 bases and 7 bases respectively, with 9 bases between them. The CDR3 loop spans 13 amino acids.

J is TRBJ1-1 and V is TRBV6-1, with 7 bases matching TRBD1. With V trimmed by 6 bases and J by 2 bases, 12 bases remained unmatched. The CDR3 covers 16 residues. CDR1 is MNHNS and CDR2 is SASEGT in the germline V gene. CDR3 sequence: CASRPRTDRVNTEAFF. CDR3 coding DNA: TGTGCCAGCAGACCTAGAACAGACAGGGTTAACACTGAAGCTTTCTTT.

The table lists this clonotype with many counts. This chain links TRBV25-1 with TRBJ2-7; D might be TRBD2 (5 bases). There are 12 residues in the CDR3. The germline V gene encodes CDR1 MGHDK and CDR2 SYGVNS. Trimming pared 3 bases from V and 3 bases from J, leaving 6 bases between. The CDR3 sequence: CASSDSGYEQYF. The CDR3 DNA sequence: TGTGCCAGCAGTGACAGCGGCTACGAGCAGTACTTC.

V is TRBV10-1 and J is TRBJ2-1, with 7 bases that match TRBD2. J lost 6 bases, V lost 7 bases, and 6 bases had no gene match. CDR3 length: 13 residues. CDR1 is WNHNN, CDR2 SYGVQD, per germline (reference sequence). The CDR3 is CASTPTSSNEQFF. CDR3 nucleotides: TGCGCCAGCACTCCGACTAGCTCCAATGAGCAGTTCTTC.

This clonotype was counted only a few times. CDR3 amino acids: CASSYRWGETQYF. The CDR3 bases are TGTGCCAGCAGTTATAGGTGGGGGGAGACCCAGTACTTC. V usage is TRBV6-6 and J usage is TRBJ2-5; either TRBD1 or TRBD2 may supply D (5 bases each). V was clipped by 3 bases and J by 5 bases, with 10 bases between them. This CDR3 has 13 amino acids. CDR1 is MNHNY and CDR2 is SVGAGI in the germline V gene (reference sequence).

This clonotype has more than one count but fewer than ten. V is TRBV12-2 and J is TRBJ1-5; the table's D call TRBD1 went unverified against the DNA. TRBV12-2 is flagged as a pseudogene. The CDR3 consists of 16 residues. The CDR3 loop is CASRLNCYRSNQPQHF. In nucleotides, the CDR3 is TGTGCAAGTCGCTTAAATTGTTACAGGAGCAATCAGCCCCAGCATTTT.

This clonotype was seen just once. The V gene is TRBV9, the J gene TRBJ2-2; 9 bases align to TRBD2. V shed 4 bases and J 1 base; nucleotides not matched to a gene: 5. Germline loops: CDR1 SGDLS, CDR2 YYNGEE. CDR3 length: 16 amino acids. The CDR3, as DNA: TGTGCCAGCAGCCTTATAGCGGGGGTGAACACCGGGGAGCTGTTTTTT. Translating gives CASSLIAGVNTGELFF.

CDR3 amino acids: CASSSPQRGASYNEQFF. For the CDR3, the DNA is TGTGCCAGCAGTTCACCTCAGCGGGGGGCCTCCTACAATGAGCAGTTCTTC. This chain joins TRBV28 and TRBJ2-1, with 9 bases matching TRBD2. From germline, CDR1 is MDHEN and CDR2 SYDVKM. Trimming at V came to 4 bases and at J to 0 bases, leaving 7 bases not matched to a gene. The CDR3 has 17 amino acids.

This clonotype was picked up a small number of times. V and J are TRBV7-2 and TRBJ1-5; D is uncertain. Trimming removed 3 bases at V and 0 bases at J, with 9 bases between. The CDR3 is 15 residues long. Germline CDR1 SGHTA, CDR2 FQGNSA. In nucleotides, the CDR3 is TGTGCCAGCAGCTTTTACAGTTATAGCAATCAGCCCCAGCATTTT. Amino acids: CASSFYSYSNQPQHF.

This clonotype has at least ten counts. The V gene is TRBV28, the J gene TRBJ1-6; 7 bases are a match to TRBD1. Germline CDR1 reads MDHEN; CDR2 reads SYDVKM. After removal of 6 bases from V and 6 bases from J, the junction contained 5 bases not matched to a gene. This CDR3 region has 14 residues. The CDR3 DNA reads as TGTGCCAGCAGCCCGACAGGGTCTAATTCACCCCTCCACTTT. This encodes CASSPTGSNSPLHF.

In this sample, this clonotype turned up a few times. V usage is TRBV6-2 or TRBV6-3 and J usage is TRBJ2-2; the match to TRBD1 covers 10 bases. The ends lost 5 bases at V and 6 bases at J; junction bases unmatched: 9. Germline CDR1 is MNHEY and CDR2 is SVGEGT. This CDR3 region has 16 residues. In DNA form, the CDR3 reads TGTGCCAGCAGTGTCACCGGGACAGGGGAATCCGGGGAGCTGTTTTTT. Its protein product is CASSVTGTGESGELFF.

J is TRBJ2-1 and V is TRBV2; 10 bases fit TRBD1. In germline, CDR1 is SNHLY, CDR2 FYNNEI. The CDR3 is 14 amino acids. V trimming: 5 bases; J trimming: 8 bases; junction bases outside the gene matches: 6. This CDR3 reads CASSPRQGAYEQFF. The DNA of the CDR3 is TGTGCCAGCAGTCCCCGACAGGGGGCCTATGAGCAGTTCTTC.

The genes are TRBV7-2 and TRBJ2-3; the D is unclear. The CDR3 spans 16 residues. CDR1 and CDR2 (germline): SGHTA, FQGNSA. V was clipped by 1 base and J by 0 bases, with 11 bases between them. The CDR3 here is CASSLVGLASTDTQYF. The CDR3 nucleotides read TGTGCCAGCAGCTTAGTAGGGTTGGCCAGCACAGATACGCAGTATTTT. The full variable domain, rest sourced from reference TRBV7-2 and TRBJ2-3, is GAGVSQSPSNKVTEKGKDVELRCDPISGHTALYWYRQSLGQGLEFLIYFQGNSAPDKSGLPSDRFSAERTGGSVSTLTIQRTQQEDSAVYLCASSLVGLASTDTQYFGPGTRLTVL.